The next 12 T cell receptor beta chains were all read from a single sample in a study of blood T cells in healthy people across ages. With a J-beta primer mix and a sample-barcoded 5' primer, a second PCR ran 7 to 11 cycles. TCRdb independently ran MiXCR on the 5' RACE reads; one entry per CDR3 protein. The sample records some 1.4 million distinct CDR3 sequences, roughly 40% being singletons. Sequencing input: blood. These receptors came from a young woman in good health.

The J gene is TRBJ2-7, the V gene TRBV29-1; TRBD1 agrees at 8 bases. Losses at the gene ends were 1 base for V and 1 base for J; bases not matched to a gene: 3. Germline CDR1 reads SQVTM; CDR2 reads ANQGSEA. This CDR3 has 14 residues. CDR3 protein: CSVEVNRGSYEQYF. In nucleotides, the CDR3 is TGCAGCGTTGAAGTAAACAGGGGGTCCTACGAGCAGTACTTC.

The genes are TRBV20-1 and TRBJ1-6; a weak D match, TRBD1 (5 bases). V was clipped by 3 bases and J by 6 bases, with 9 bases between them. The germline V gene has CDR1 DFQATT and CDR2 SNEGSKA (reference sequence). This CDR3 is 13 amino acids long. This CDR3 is CSASPGVNSPLHF. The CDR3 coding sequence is TGCAGTGCTAGTCCGGGGGTTAATTCACCCCTCCACTTT.

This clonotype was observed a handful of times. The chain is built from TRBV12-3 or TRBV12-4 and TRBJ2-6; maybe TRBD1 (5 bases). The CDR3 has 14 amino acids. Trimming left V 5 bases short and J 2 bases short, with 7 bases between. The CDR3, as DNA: TGTGCCAGCAGTAGGGGAACTGGGGCCAACGTCCTGACTTTC. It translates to CASSRGTGANVLTF.

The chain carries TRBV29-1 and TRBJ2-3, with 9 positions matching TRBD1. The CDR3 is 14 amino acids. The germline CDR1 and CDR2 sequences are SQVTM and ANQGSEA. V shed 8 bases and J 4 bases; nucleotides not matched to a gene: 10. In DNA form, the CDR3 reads TGCAGCTCTAGGACAGGGGTAAACGCAGATACGCAGTATTTT. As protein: CSSRTGVNADTQYF.

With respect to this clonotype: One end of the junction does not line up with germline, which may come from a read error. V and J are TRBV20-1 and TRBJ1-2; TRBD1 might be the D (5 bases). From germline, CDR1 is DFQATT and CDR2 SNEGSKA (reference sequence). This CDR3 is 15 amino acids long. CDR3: CSAGGGAGTNSGYTF. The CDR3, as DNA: TGCAGTGCTGGGGGGGGAGCGGGTACCAACTCTGGCTACACCTTC.

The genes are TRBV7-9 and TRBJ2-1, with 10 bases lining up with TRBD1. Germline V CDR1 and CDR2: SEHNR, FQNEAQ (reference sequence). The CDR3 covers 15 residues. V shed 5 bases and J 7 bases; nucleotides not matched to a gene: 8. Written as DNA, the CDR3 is TGTGCCAGCAGCCGACAGGGGGCGGTTTTGAATGAGCAGTTCTTC. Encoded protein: CASSRQGAVLNEQFF.

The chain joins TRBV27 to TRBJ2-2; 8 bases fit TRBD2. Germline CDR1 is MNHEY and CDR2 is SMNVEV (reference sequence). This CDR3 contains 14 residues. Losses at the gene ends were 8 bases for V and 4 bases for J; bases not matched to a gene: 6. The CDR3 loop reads CASRRAGGTGELFF. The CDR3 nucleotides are TGTGCCAGCCGCCGGGCGGGGGGCACCGGGGAGCTGTTTTTT.

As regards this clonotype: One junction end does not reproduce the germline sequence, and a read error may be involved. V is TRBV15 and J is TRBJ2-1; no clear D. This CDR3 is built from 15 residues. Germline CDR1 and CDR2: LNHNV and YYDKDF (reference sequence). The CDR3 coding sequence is TGTGCCACCAGCAGCGTTGCGGTCTCCAACAATGAGCAGTTCTTC. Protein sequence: CATSSVAVSNNEQFF.

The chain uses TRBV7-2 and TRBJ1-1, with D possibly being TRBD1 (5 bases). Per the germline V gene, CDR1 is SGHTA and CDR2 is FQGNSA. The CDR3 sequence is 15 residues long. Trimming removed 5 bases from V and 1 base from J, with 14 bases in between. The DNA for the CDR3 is TGTGCCAGCAGCCCTCCCAGGGATCAGAACACTGAAGCTTTCTTT. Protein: CASSPPRDQNTEAFF.

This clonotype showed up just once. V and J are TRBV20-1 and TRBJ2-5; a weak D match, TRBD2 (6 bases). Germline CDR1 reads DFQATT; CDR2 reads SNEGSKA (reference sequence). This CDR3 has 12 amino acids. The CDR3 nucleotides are TGCAGGGGGGACTCAACTCAAGAGACCCAGTACTTC. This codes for CRGDSTQETQYF.

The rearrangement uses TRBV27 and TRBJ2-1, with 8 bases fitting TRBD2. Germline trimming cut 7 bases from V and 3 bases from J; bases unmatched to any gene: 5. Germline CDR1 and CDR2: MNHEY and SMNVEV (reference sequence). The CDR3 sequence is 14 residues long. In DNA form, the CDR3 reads TGTGCCAGCACAACTAGCGGAGTCTACAATGAGCAGTTCTTC. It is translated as CASTTSGVYNEQFF.

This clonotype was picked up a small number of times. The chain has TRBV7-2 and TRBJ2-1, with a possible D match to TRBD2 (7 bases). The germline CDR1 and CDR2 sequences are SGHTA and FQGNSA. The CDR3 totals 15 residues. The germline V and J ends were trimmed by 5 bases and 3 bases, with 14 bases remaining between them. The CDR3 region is CASSPGGGYYNEQFF. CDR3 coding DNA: TGTGCCAGCAGCCCGGGGGGCGGATACTACAATGAGCAGTTCTTC.